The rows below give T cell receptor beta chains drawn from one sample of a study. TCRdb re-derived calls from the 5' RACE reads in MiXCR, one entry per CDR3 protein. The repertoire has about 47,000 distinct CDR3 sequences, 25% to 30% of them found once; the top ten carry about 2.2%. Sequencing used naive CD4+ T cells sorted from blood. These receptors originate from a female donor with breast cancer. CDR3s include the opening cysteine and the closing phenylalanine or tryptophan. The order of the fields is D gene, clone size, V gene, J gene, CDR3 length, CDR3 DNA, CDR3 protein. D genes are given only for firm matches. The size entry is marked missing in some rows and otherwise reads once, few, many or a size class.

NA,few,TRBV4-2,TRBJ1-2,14,TGTGCCAGCAGCCAAGACAGGTATTCCGGTGGCTACACCTTC,CASSQDRYSGGYTF
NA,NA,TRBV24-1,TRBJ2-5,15,TGTGCCACCAGTCGAATAGCCGAGTACCAAGAGACCCAGTACTTC,CATSRIAEYQETQYF
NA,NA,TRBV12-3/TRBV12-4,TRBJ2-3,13,TGTGCCAGCAGTTCTGGATACACGGATACGCAGTATTTT,CASSSGYTDTQYF
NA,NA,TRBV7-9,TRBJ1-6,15,TGTGCCAGCACCTTGTATGAACAGCTTAATTCACCCCTCCACTTT,CASTLYEQLNSPLHF
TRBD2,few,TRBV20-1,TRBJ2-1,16,TGCAGTGCCACGGAAATGGGACTAGCGGCGTACAATGAGCAGTTCTTC,CSATEMGLAAYNEQFF
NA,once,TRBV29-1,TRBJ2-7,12,TGCAGCGTTGGGTTCATAGGGGACGAGCAGTACTTC,CSVGFIGDEQYF
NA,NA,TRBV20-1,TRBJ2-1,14,TGCGGTGCTAGAGGCCTCAAGGCGTACAATGAGCAGTTCTTC,CGARGLKAYNEQFF
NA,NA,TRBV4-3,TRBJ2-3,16,TGCGCCAGCAGCCAAGATCCGGGGTCAGGGGCAGATACGCAGTATTTT,CASSQDPGSGADTQYF
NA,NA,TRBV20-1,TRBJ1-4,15,TGCAGTGCCCGGCCCGGACGGGAACATAATGAAAAACTGTTTTTT,CSARPGREHNEKLFF
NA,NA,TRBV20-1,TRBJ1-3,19,TGCAGTGCTAGAGATTTCGAGTATCAGGGGCGAGAAACTGGAAACACCATATATTTT,CSARDFEYQGRETGNTIYF